A selection of T cell receptor beta chains follows, all from one sample in a study of identical twins. TCRdb called the 5' RACE reads again in MiXCR, with one record for every CDR3 protein. The data show 200,000 to 250,000 distinct CDR3 sequences, 10% seen once. The sample comprised memory T cells sorted from blood. The receptors shown here come from a man aged 50-59 years in good health. Each CDR3 is given with its conserved first and last residue. D genes are given only for firm matches. Size is stated for part of the rows, as once, few or many counts, or as a class when the clone is expanded.

j_gene	d_gene	abundance	v_gene	CDR3aa	CDR3nt
TRBJ2-3	TRBD1	few	TRBV20-1	CSAEEDRVTDTQYF	TGCAGTGCTGAAGAAGACAGGGTCACAGATACGCAGTATTTT
TRBJ2-1	NA	NA	TRBV11-2	CASSLGAGSIYNEQFF	TGTGCCAGCAGCTTAGGGGCGGGATCGATTTACAATGAGCAGTTCTTC
TRBJ1-6	NA	NA	TRBV2	CASSGRLRGGSPLHF	TGTGCCAGCAGTGGAAGACTTAGAGGGGGTTCACCCCTCCACTTT
TRBJ2-3	TRBD1	NA	TRBV20-1	CSARDLREEGAPDTQYF	TGCAGTGCTAGAGATCTACGGGAAGAGGGGGCACCAGATACGCAGTATTTT
TRBJ2-3	TRBD2	many	TRBV5-1	CASSSGRLAGEATQYF	TGCGCCAGCAGCTCCGGTAGACTAGCGGGGGAGGCTACGCAGTATTTT
TRBJ1-5	TRBD1	many	TRBV20-1	CSARQPGQEYQPQHF	TGCAGTGCTAGACAACCGGGACAGGAGTATCAGCCCCAGCATTTT
TRBJ1-1	TRBD1	many	TRBV27	CASNVNRGTEAFF	TGTGCCAGCAATGTTAACAGGGGCACTGAAGCTTTCTTT
TRBJ1-6	TRBD1	NA	TRBV6-5	CASSYSSPQGSESPLHF	TGTGCCAGCAGTTACTCGAGCCCACAGGGGAGTGAATCACCCCTCCACTTT
TRBJ2-1	TRBD2	NA	TRBV7-9	CASSGRTSGMVNEQFF	TGTGCCAGCAGCGGTCGAACTAGCGGGATGGTAAATGAGCAGTTCTTC
TRBJ2-7	TRBD2	NA	TRBV6-2/TRBV6-3	CASKKSSGTVSYEQYF	TGTGCCAGCAAAAAATCTAGCGGGACAGTATCCTACGAGCAGTACTTC
TRBJ2-7	NA	NA	TRBV28	CASSFVRRGEQYF	TGTGCCAGCAGTTTCGTCCGGAGAGGGGAGCAGTACTTC
TRBJ2-1	TRBD2	NA	TRBV4-2	CASSLASGLAGFSYNEQFF	TGTGCCAGCAGCCTTGCTTCGGGACTAGCGGGGTTCTCCTACAATGAGCAGTTCTTC
TRBJ2-3	TRBD1	few	TRBV10-3	CAISETGDHTDTQYF	TGTGCCATCAGTGAAACAGGGGACCACACAGATACGCAGTATTTT
TRBJ2-7	NA	NA	TRBV20-1	CSARGYQGPYEQYF	TGCAGTGCTAGAGGCTACCAGGGACCTTACGAGCAGTACTTC
TRBJ2-6	NA	few	TRBV6-1	CASSEAGANVLTF	TGTGCCAGCAGTGAGGCTGGGGCCAACGTCCTGACTTTC
TRBJ2-5	NA	NA	TRBV5-1	CASSFRQTQETQYF	TGCGCCAGCAGCTTTCGGCAGACCCAAGAGACCCAGTACTTC
TRBJ2-5	NA	many	TRBV3-1	CASSRRGEETQYF	TGTGCCAGCAGCCGAAGGGGGGAGGAGACCCAGTACTTC
TRBJ2-1	NA	few	TRBV11-2	CASSPTRDNEQFF	TGTGCCAGCAGCCCCACAAGAGACAATGAGCAGTTCTTC
TRBJ2-4	NA	NA	TRBV28	CASSLFRVAKNIQYF	TGTGCCAGCAGTTTATTTAGGGTAGCCAAAAACATTCAGTACTTC
TRBJ2-2	TRBD2	few	TRBV4-2	CASTTGLRLAGGGNTGELFF	TGTGCCAGCACCACAGGTCTGCGACTAGCGGGAGGAGGGAACACCGGGGAGCTGTTTTTT
TRBJ1-2	TRBD1	few	TRBV12-3/TRBV12-4	CASSPTGEYGYTF	TGTGCCAGCAGTCCCACAGGGGAGTATGGCTACACCTTC
TRBJ2-1	NA	NA	TRBV20-1	CSARDRYSYNEQFF	TGCAGTGCTAGAGATCGTTATAGCTACAATGAGCAGTTCTTC
TRBJ1-2	NA	NA	TRBV19	CASSLGGGDYTF	TGTGCCAGTAGTCTCGGAGGTGGAGACTACACCTTC
TRBJ2-7	NA	few	TRBV14	CASSQAGAEQYF	TGTGCCAGCAGCCAAGCGGGAGCTGAGCAGTACTTC
TRBJ2-7	TRBD2	few	TRBV7-2	CASSSSGGRLPYEQYF	TGTGCCAGCAGCTCATCTGGCGGGAGACTTCCCTACGAGCAGTACTTC
TRBJ2-7	TRBD1	NA	TRBV18	CASSLQQGVEQYF	TGTGCCAGCTCACTACAACAGGGGGTAGAGCAGTACTTC
TRBJ2-5	TRBD2	NA	TRBV11-3	CASSLARLAGSLETQYF	TGTGCCAGCAGCTTAGCCAGACTAGCGGGGTCATTGGAGACCCAGTACTTC
TRBJ1-1	TRBD1	NA	TRBV5-5	CASTTETGGPSTEAFF	TGTGCCAGCACAACGGAGACAGGGGGCCCTTCCACTGAAGCTTTCTTT
TRBJ2-2	NA	many	TRBV10-3	CAISESTSNTGELFF	TGTGCCATCAGTGAGTCGACGTCGAACACCGGGGAGCTGTTTTTT
TRBJ2-1	TRBD1	many	TRBV3-1	CASSQDLDRGKLFF	TGTGCCAGCAGCCAAGATCTTGACAGGGGGAAGCTGTTCTTC
TRBJ1-1	NA	many	TRBV18	CASSPNAAGNTEAFF	TGTGCCAGCTCCCCGAATGCTGCAGGAAACACTGAAGCTTTCTTT
TRBJ1-1	NA	NA	TRBV5-1	CASSFSQGGAEAFF	TGCGCCAGCAGCTTCAGCCAGGGAGGTGCTGAAGCTTTCTTT
TRBJ2-2	TRBD2	few	TRBV7-2	CASSLAASGSSGELFF	TGTGCCAGCAGCCTAGCTGCTAGCGGGAGTTCCGGGGAGCTGTTTTTT
TRBJ2-7	NA	NA	TRBV9	CASSALDGYEQYF	TGTGCCAGCAGCGCCTTGGACGGCTACGAGCAGTACTTC
TRBJ2-7	NA	few	TRBV7-2	CASSKGTAYEQYF	TGTGCCAGCAGTAAGGGAACAGCTTACGAGCAGTACTTC
TRBJ1-1	TRBD1	few	TRBV7-8	CASSFPRGVNFGIGNTEAFF	TGTGCCAGCAGCTTTCCCAGGGGGGTTAATTTCGGGATTGGGAACACTGAAGCTTTCTTT
TRBJ1-3	NA	NA	TRBV4-2	CASSQVGHGTGNTIYF	TGTGCCAGCAGCCAAGTGGGACACGGCACTGGAAACACCATATATTTT
TRBJ1-1	NA	many	TRBV12-3/TRBV12-4	CASSLADRNTEAFF	TGTGCCAGCAGTTTAGCGGACAGGAACACTGAAGCTTTCTTT
TRBJ2-2	TRBD2	many	TRBV12-3/TRBV12-4	CASRPGGSTGELFF	TGTGCCAGCAGGCCGGGGGGTTCCACCGGGGAGCTGTTTTTT
TRBJ1-1	NA	few	TRBV29-1	CSAKYQGANTEAFF	TGCAGCGCTAAGTACCAGGGAGCGAACACTGAAGCTTTCTTT
TRBJ2-1	NA	many	TRBV18	CASSPSSQGGSSSYNEQFF	TGTGCCAGCTCACCTTCTTCGCAGGGGGGTAGTAGCTCCTACAATGAGCAGTTCTTC
TRBJ2-5	TRBD1	few	TRBV15	CATSRGDRRETQYF	TGTGCCACCAGCAGAGGGGACAGGCGTGAGACCCAGTACTTC
TRBJ2-7	NA	few	TRBV6-2/TRBV6-3	CASSYHGYEQYF	TGTGCCAGCAGTTACCACGGCTACGAGCAGTACTTC
TRBJ2-1	TRBD2	NA	TRBV5-1	CASSTHPPSGASYNEQFF	TGCGCCAGCAGCACCCACCCTCCTAGCGGGGCGTCCTACAATGAGCAGTTCTTC